This TCR beta chain is drawn from a study of blood T cell repertoires in COVID-19. Study summary: Whether acute or convalescent, the COVID-19 samples came from the United States, Italy and Spain. T cells, B-cell-depleted T cells, or PBMCs provided the cDNA or gDNA that served as material.

Per the study methods: Amplification of reference gene primers provided the estimated nucleated cell counts. Using immunoSEQ multiplex PCR, the repertoire was profiled, and TCRdb retains in-frame clones only, with some absent. V and J calls and clone size are given by that table; D and trimming were obtained from the DNA. The data show just over 200,000 clones, with around 82% seen just once and roughly 6% held by the top ten. CDR3 length: 13 residues. Germline V gene data show CDR1 as SGHRS and CDR2 as YFSETQ. Trimming took 0 bases from V and 15 from J, leaving 16 bases between them. Material: peripheral blood. This chain links TRBV5-1 with TRBJ2-1; D is uncertain. This sequence was found in a woman in her 70s with acute or convalescent COVID-19. Here the CDR3 reads CASSLDSSLNLFF. CDR3 nucleotides: TGCGCCAGCAGCTTGGATTCTAGTCTAAATCTGTTCTTC.